A single sample is the source of the 20 T cell receptor beta chains below, sequenced in a study of identical twins. TCRdb reprocessed the 5' RACE reads with MiXCR, giving one entry per CDR3 protein. Of about 690,000 distinct CDR3 sequences in the sample, 21% were seen once. A further study also used this sample, focusing on T cells expressing NK-cell markers.

The sample was PBMCs. The receptors were sampled from a woman aged 18 to 35 in good health.

This clonotype was seen only a few times. The genes are TRBV6-5 and TRBJ1-1; TRBD1 is a possible D gene (5 bases). Germline assignment: CDR1 MNHEY and CDR2 SVGAGI. The V and J ends lost 8 bases and 5 bases respectively, with 9 bases between them. The CDR3 is made up of 11 amino acids. The CDR3 DNA is TGTGCCAGCTGGTGGGGGACTGAAGCTTTCTTT. It encodes CASWWGTEAFF.

This clonotype has at least ten counts. The chain couples TRBV18 to TRBJ2-1, with D tentatively TRBD2 (5 bases). With 8 bases removed from V and 0 bases from J, the gap between germline ends came to 11 bases. CDR3 length: 14 amino acids. CDR1 and CDR2 (germline): KGHSH, LQKENI. CDR3 sequence (DNA): TGTGCCAGCCGTCCGGGGAGCTCCTACAATGAGCAGTTCTTC. This gives the protein CASRPGSSYNEQFF.

The genes are TRBV6-6 and TRBJ1-2; 7 bases are a match to TRBD1. V lost 10 bases and J lost 4; bases outside the gene matches: 9. The germline CDR1 and CDR2 sequences are MNHNY and SVGAGI (reference sequence). The CDR3 is 13 amino acids. In nucleotides, the CDR3 is TGTGCCACCACAGGGGCTTTCCCCTATGGCTACACCTTC. This codes for CATTGAFPYGYTF.

The chain combines TRBV12-3 or TRBV12-4 with TRBJ1-2, with TRBD1 identical over 7 bases. V lost 5 bases and J lost 5; bases outside the gene matches: 8. This CDR3 contains 14 residues. Here the CDR3 reads CASSPETGTYGYTF. DNA of the CDR3: TGTGCCAGCAGTCCCGAGACAGGGACATATGGCTACACCTTC.

A few counts support this clonotype. The chain has TRBV7-2 and TRBJ2-3; D is ambiguous. The CDR3 loop spans 13 amino acids. The germline V gene encodes CDR1 SGHTA and CDR2 FQGNSA. With 4 bases removed from V and 3 bases from J, the gap between germline ends came to 8 bases. Here the CDR3 DNA reads TGTGCCAGCAGCTCCTACGAGACAGATACGCAGTATTTT. Encoded protein: CASSSYETDTQYF.

The gene calls are TRBV29-1 and TRBJ2-2; TRBD2 aligns across 11 bases. This CDR3 has 15 amino acids. In germline, CDR1 is SQVTM, CDR2 ANQGSEA. Trimming removed 1 base from V and 8 bases from J; junction bases left unmatched: 6. CDR3 region: CSVEVLAGGRGELFF. In nucleotides, the CDR3 is TGCAGCGTTGAAGTCCTAGCGGGGGGCAGGGGGGAGCTGTTTTTT.

V gene TRBV6-5 combines with J gene TRBJ2-7; 7 bases are shared with TRBD2. The germline V gene encodes CDR1 MNHEY and CDR2 SVGAGI. The trim removed 2 bases at V and 2 bases at J, leaving 0 bases unmatched. The CDR3 covers 13 residues. The CDR3 DNA is TGTGCCAGCAGTTACGGACTAGCCTACGAGCAGTACTTC. It yields the protein CASSYGLAYEQYF.

This chain connects TRBV11-3 to TRBJ2-1; D is uncertain. V lost 5 bases and J lost 5, with 19 bases in between. CDR3 length: 16 amino acids. CDR1 is SGHNT and CDR2 is YENEEA in the germline V gene. CDR3: CASSPGLPLSHNEQFF. The CDR3 coding sequence is TGTGCCAGCAGCCCAGGTCTCCCCCTTAGTCACAATGAGCAGTTCTTC.

The chain links TRBV27 to TRBJ2-1, with D unclear. This CDR3 is 14 amino acids long. Germline V gene data show CDR1 as MNHEY and CDR2 as SMNVEV (reference sequence). V was trimmed by 5 bases and J by 5 bases, leaving 13 bases between them. The CDR3 region is CASSPDVAHNEQFF. The CDR3 DNA is TGTGCCAGCAGTCCGGATGTGGCTCACAATGAGCAGTTCTTC.

The chain links TRBV25-1 to TRBJ1-1, with no clear D. Germline CDR1 MGHDK, CDR2 SYGVNS. The length of the CDR3 is 13 residues. Trimming took 4 bases from V and 0 from J, leaving 6 bases between them. The CDR3 protein is CASSAPMNTEAFF. The CDR3 DNA follows: TGTGCCAGCAGTGCCCCTATGAACACTGAAGCTTTCTTT.

V gene TRBV7-9 combines with J gene TRBJ2-3; D may be TRBD2 (6 bases). In germline, CDR1 is SEHNR, CDR2 FQNEAQ (reference sequence). The V and J ends lost 5 bases and 8 bases respectively, with 20 bases between them. The CDR3 contains 15 residues. This CDR3 is CASSVSVLREVTQYF. CDR3 sequence (DNA): TGTGCCAGCAGCGTTAGCGTCCTAAGGGAGGTTACGCAGTATTTT. The full variable domain, with the rest looked up from reference TRBV7-9 and TRBJ2-3, is DTGVSQNPRHKITKRGQNVTFRCDPISEHNRLYWYRQTLGQGPEFLTYFQNEAQLEKSRLLSDRFSAERPKGSFSTLEIQRTEQGDSAMYLCASSVSVLREVTQYFGPGTRLTVL.

The chain couples TRBV7-9 to TRBJ2-1, with D possibly TRBD2 on 7 matching bases. Germline CDR1 reads SEHNR; CDR2 reads FQNEAQ (reference sequence). The ends were cut back, 5 bases at V and 15 bases at J, with 23 bases in the middle. CDR3 length: 14 residues. The CDR3 DNA reads as TGTGCCAGCAGCCTGTATGAGGGGGGGCCCCCTCCGTTCTTC. Its translation is CASSLYEGGPPPFF.

This clonotype came up many times. V usage is TRBV5-1 and J usage is TRBJ2-3; D not resolved. The CDR3 is 13 residues long. Looked up from germline, CDR1 is SGHRS and CDR2 is YFSETQ. V gave up 5 bases and J gave up 2 bases, with 9 bases separating them. The CDR3 protein is CASRGSFTDTQYF. In nucleotides, the CDR3 is TGCGCCAGCAGAGGGTCGTTCACAGATACGCAGTATTTT.

This clonotype has just one count. The V and J genes are TRBV18 and TRBJ1-2; D call uncertain. Trimming shortened V by 4 bases and J by 2 bases, and 11 bases separated the two germline ends. This CDR3 contains 14 residues. Germline V gives CDR1 KGHSH, CDR2 LQKENI. The CDR3 loop reads CASSLESENYGYTF. Written as DNA, the CDR3 is TGTGCCAGCTCACTTGAGTCGGAGAACTATGGCTACACCTTC.

The chain carries TRBV12-3 or TRBV12-4 and TRBJ2-2, with TRBD2 identical over 7 bases. The junction had 6 bases not matched to a gene; V was cut back by 1 base and J by 4 bases. This CDR3 has 16 residues. CDR3 loop: CASSLGGRAITGELFF. DNA for the CDR3: TGTGCCAGCAGTTTAGGGGGGAGGGCCATCACCGGGGAGCTGTTTTTT.

This chain uses TRBV6-1 with TRBJ2-3; D is perhaps TRBD1 (6 bases). The CDR3 extends over 16 amino acids. The V end lost 2 bases, the J end lost 2 bases, and 14 bases lay between the germline ends. The germline CDR1 and CDR2 sequences are MNHNS and SASEGT. The CDR3 region is CASSEKQGRTTDTQYF. In DNA form, the CDR3 reads TGTGCCAGCAGTGAAAAACAGGGAAGAACCACAGATACGCAGTATTTT.

This chain links TRBV20-1 with TRBJ2-7, with 11 bases aligning to TRBD1. Trimming took 4 bases from V and 4 from J; bases not matched to a gene: 3. Germline V CDR1 and CDR2: DFQATT, SNEGSKA (reference sequence). The CDR3 sequence is 13 residues long. Here the CDR3 reads CSAKGTGGYEQYF. Written as DNA, the CDR3 is TGCAGTGCTAAAGGGACAGGGGGGTACGAGCAGTACTTC.

The chain couples TRBV4-2 to TRBJ2-5; D may be TRBD1 (6 bases). This CDR3 has 15 amino acids. CDR1 and CDR2 (germline): LGHNA, YNFKEQ. V was clipped by 5 bases and J by 3 bases, with 16 bases between them. DNA of the CDR3: TGTGCCAGCAGCGATAGAGGGGGTGGCGAAGAGACCCAGTACTTC. Translation gives CASSDRGGGEETQYF.

The chain combines TRBV7-9 with TRBJ2-1; D gene unclear. The CDR3 has 12 amino acids. The V end was cut by 8 bases, the J end by 7 bases, with 12 bases between. In germline, CDR1 is SEHNR, CDR2 FQNEAQ (reference sequence). CDR3 loop: CASRNWINEQFF. In DNA, the CDR3 is TGTGCCAGCCGTAATTGGATTAATGAGCAGTTCTTC.

This clonotype was seen a handful of times. This sequence joins TRBV29-1 and TRBJ1-6; 8 bases are a match to TRBD1. The length of the CDR3 is 13 residues. Germline V CDR1 and CDR2: SQVTM, ANQGSEA. J lost 10 bases, V lost 6 bases, and 8 bases had no gene match. The CDR3 region is CSVGTGTGSPLHF. For the CDR3, the DNA is TGCAGCGTGGGAACAGGGACAGGATCACCCCTCCACTTT.